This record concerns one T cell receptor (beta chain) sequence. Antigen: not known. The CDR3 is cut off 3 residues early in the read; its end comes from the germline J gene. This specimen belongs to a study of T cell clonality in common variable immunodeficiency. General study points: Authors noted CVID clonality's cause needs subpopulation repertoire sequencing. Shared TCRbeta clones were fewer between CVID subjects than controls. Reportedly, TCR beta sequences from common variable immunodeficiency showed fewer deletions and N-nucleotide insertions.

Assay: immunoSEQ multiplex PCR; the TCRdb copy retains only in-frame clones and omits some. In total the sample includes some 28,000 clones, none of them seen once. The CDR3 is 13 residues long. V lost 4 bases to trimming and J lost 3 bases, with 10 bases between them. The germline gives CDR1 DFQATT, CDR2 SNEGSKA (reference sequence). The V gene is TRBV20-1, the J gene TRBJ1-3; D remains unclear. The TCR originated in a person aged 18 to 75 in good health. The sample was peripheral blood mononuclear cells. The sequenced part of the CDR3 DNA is TGCAGTGCTATAGAAGACATTGGAAACACC. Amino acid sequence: CSAIEDIGNT. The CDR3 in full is CSAIEDIGNTIYF.